This TCR beta chain was profiled in a study of T cell responses to AZD1222 COVID-19 vaccine. Germline CDR1 and CDR2: SGHRS and YFSETQ. V lost 2 bases to trimming and J lost 3 bases; unmatched junction nucleotides: 11. The CDR3 has 17 amino acids. Overall study results and limits: Only a handful of AZD1222 recipients, about six in all, had baseline seropositivity.

Sequenced by immunoSEQ multiplex PCR; TCRdb stores in-frame clones only, minus some. Seen here are fewer than 150,000 clones, nearly 90% observed once, and the top ten hold about 6%. A word on this clone: As yet, its antigen is unknown.

The receptor comes from an adult who received the AZD1222 COVID-19 vaccine. This material consisted of peripheral blood, taken 28 days after the second AZD1222 dose. The J gene is TRBJ2-7, the V gene TRBV5-1; 10 bases are a match to TRBD2. CDR3 in amino acids: CASSLSSSGRVFYEQYF. The CDR3 DNA follows: TGCGCCAGCAGCTTATCATCGAGCGGGAGGGTATTCTACGAGCAGTACTTC.